The 4 T cell receptor beta chains reported below all come from one sample, sequenced in a study of shared clonotypes between healthy human individuals. Data came from immunoSEQ multiplex PCR; TCRdb stores just in-frame clones and leaves some out. Of 2,100,000 or so clones listed, roughly 95% are singletons. The sequencing sample was made of naive CD4+ T cells sorted from blood. Subset reported: CD45RA+ positively selected. These receptors all come from a man younger than 35 in good health.

This rearrangement joins TRBV5-1 to TRBJ1-6; 10 nucleotides align to TRBD1. This CDR3 spans 16 amino acids. V dropped 0 bases and J dropped 7; count of bases not matched to a gene: 4. CDR1 and CDR2 from the germline V gene are SGHRS and YFSETQ. The DNA for the CDR3 is TGCGCCAGCAGCTTGGGCGGACAGGGGGGCAATTCACCCCTCCACTTT. Amino acid sequence: CASSLGGQGGNSPLHF.

The chain employs TRBV27 and TRBJ1-1; 12 positions match TRBD1. CDR3 length: 16 amino acids. Per germline, CDR1 MNHEY and CDR2 SMNVEV (reference sequence). Unmatched junction bases numbered 6, after V lost 0 bases and J lost 7 bases. CDR3 DNA: TGTGCCAGCAGTTTATCGGCCGGGACAGGGGGCTATGAAGCTTTCTTT. Protein sequence: CASSLSAGTGGYEAFF.

The CDR3 nucleotides read TGTGCCAGCAGCGTAGCAAATTCACCCCTCCACTTT. This gives the protein CASSVANSPLHF. V gene TRBV9 combines with J gene TRBJ1-6; no reliable D call. Per the germline V gene, CDR1 is SGDLS and CDR2 is YYNGEE. Deletions cut 0 bases from V and 7 bases from J, with 2 bases between. This CDR3 is built from 12 residues. Together with reference TRBV9 and TRBJ1-6, the CDR3 gives the full variable domain: DSGVTQTPKHLITATGQRVTLRCSPRSGDLSVYWYQQSLDQGLQFLIQYYNGEERAKGNILERFSAQQFPDLHSELNLSSLELGDSALYFCASSVANSPLHFGNGTRLTVT.

With respect to this clone: The sample holds other DNA sequences that translate to the same CDR3. This chain uses TRBV4-1 with TRBJ2-7; 9 bases align to TRBD2. The CDR3 is made up of 14 amino acids. J gave up 4 bases and V 2 bases, and 3 bases lay outside the gene matches. Germline CDR1 and CDR2: MGHRA and YSYEKL. The CDR3 DNA reads TGCGCCAGCAGCCAACTAGCGGGGCCTTACGAGCAGTACTTC. Translation: CASSQLAGPYEQYF.